A selection of T cell receptor beta chains follows, all from one sample in a study of technical replicates of blood from several donors. The repertoire was sequenced with immunoSEQ multiplex PCR; TCRdb's copy has only in-frame clones and lacks some. The table shows nearly 80,000 clones, with around 94% occurring only once. Material: T cells isolated from PBMCs. These receptors originate from a human donor in good health. The CDR3 runs from the conserved cysteine through the conserved F or W. A D gene is named only where the DNA matches it firmly. Part of the rows lack a size; the others show once, few, many or a class for expanded clones.

size	V	D	J	CDR3	DNA
once	TRBV21-1	NA	TRBJ2-3	CASSAGTSMDTQYF	TGTGCCAGCAGCGCCGGGACTAGCATGGATACGCAGTATTTT
NA	TRBV19	NA	TRBJ1-5	CASSIQGYNQPQHF	TGTGCCAGTAGTATACAGGGTTACAATCAGCCCCAGCATTTT
NA	TRBV11-2	TRBD2	TRBJ2-2	CASSSTPGLSTGELFF	TGTGCCAGCAGCTCGACGCCGGGACTAAGCACCGGGGAGCTGTTTTTT
NA	TRBV30	NA	TRBJ2-3	CAWRVERSNTDTQYF	TGTGCCTGGAGGGTGGAGCGGAGTAACACAGATACGCAGTATTTT
NA	TRBV19	NA	TRBJ1-1	CASSMLIGDWGSAEAFF	TGTGCCAGTAGTATGTTAATCGGGGACTGGGGGTCGGCTGAAGCTTTCTTT
once	TRBV6-5	NA	TRBJ2-5	CASSERRETQYF	TGTGCCAGCAGCGAGCGTCGGGAGACCCAGTACTTC
NA	TRBV21-1	NA	TRBJ2-7	CASSTEQGTDEQYF	TGTGCCAGCAGCACCGAACAGGGTACCGACGAGCAGTACTTC
NA	TRBV6-6	TRBD1	TRBJ2-7	CASSSYRTGSDEQYF	TGTGCCAGCAGCTCATACAGGACAGGGTCGGACGAGCAGTACTTC
NA	TRBV30	NA	TRBJ1-5	CAWSKGRSVENQPQHF	TGTGCCTGGAGTAAAGGCAGGTCCGTAGAGAATCAGCCCCAGCATTTT
NA	TRBV5-5	NA	TRBJ2-1	CASSLYSTIYNEQFF	TGTGCCAGCAGCTTGTACAGCACCATCTACAATGAGCAGTTCTTC
NA	TRBV11-2	NA	TRBJ1-2	CASSLDSLYGYTF	TGTGCCAGCAGCTTGGACAGTTTATATGGCTACACCTTC
NA	TRBV30	NA	TRBJ2-2	CAWTSEEDNTGELFF	TGTGCCTGGACCTCAGAGGAGGATAACACCGGGGAGCTGTTTTTT
NA	TRBV14	TRBD1	TRBJ1-5	CASSLRLQGADQPQHF	TGTGCCAGCAGCCTTCGATTACAGGGGGCCGATCAGCCCCAGCATTTT
NA	TRBV27	NA	TRBJ1-4	CASSSLLATNEKLFF	TGTGCCAGCAGTTCTCTTCTAGCAACTAATGAAAAACTGTTTTTT
NA	TRBV30	TRBD2	TRBJ2-2	CAWSVLAGEELFF	TGTGCCTGGAGTGTACTAGCGGGAGAGGAGCTGTTTTTT
NA	TRBV6-1	NA	TRBJ1-3	CASIPPGQGNTIYF	TGTGCCAGCATTCCTCCAGGGCAAGGAAACACCATATATTTT
NA	TRBV19	TRBD1	TRBJ1-2	CASSPQGGYGYTF	TGTGCCAGTAGCCCACAGGGGGGCTATGGCTACACCTTC
NA	TRBV7-3	TRBD2	TRBJ2-1	CASSLRAGAYNEQFF	TGTGCCAGCAGCTTAAGGGCGGGAGCCTACAATGAGCAGTTCTTC
once	TRBV7-2	NA	TRBJ2-2	CASSLYKQAATGELFF	TGTGCCAGCAGCTTATATAAACAGGCAGCAACCGGGGAGCTGTTTTTT
NA	TRBV27	TRBD2	TRBJ2-7	CASSLASGKGADF	TGTGCCAGCAGTTTAGCTAGCGGGAAGGGGGCAGACTTC
NA	TRBV4-3	TRBD2	TRBJ2-1	CASSHLGTSGDNEQFF	TGCGCCAGCAGCCACCTAGGGACTAGCGGAGACAATGAGCAGTTCTTC
NA	TRBV4-3	NA	TRBJ2-6	CASSQARGSGANVLTF	TGCGCCAGCAGCCAAGCCAGGGGCTCAGGGGCCAACGTCCTGACTTTC
NA	TRBV5-6	NA	TRBJ1-4	CASSRVATNEKLFF	TGTGCCAGCAGCAGAGTAGCAACTAATGAAAAACTGTTTTTT
NA	TRBV29-1	NA	TRBJ2-1	CSVGGGGAGNNEQFF	TGCAGCGTCGGAGGAGGGGGCGCGGGTAACAATGAGCAGTTCTTC
NA	TRBV19	NA	TRBJ2-2	CASSIQGIRGELFF	TGTGCCAGTAGTATACAGGGGATAAGAGGGGAGCTGTTTTTT
NA	TRBV10-3	NA	TRBJ1-3	CAIGWQKGNTIYF	TGTGCCATCGGTTGGCAGAAGGGAAACACCATATATTTT
NA	TRBV5-5	TRBD1	TRBJ2-7	CASSSPTGGYEQYF	TGTGCCAGCAGCTCCCCGACAGGGGGCTACGAGCAGTACTTC
NA	TRBV9	TRBD1	TRBJ2-3	CASRGTDGTDTQYF	TGTGCCAGCAGAGGGACAGACGGTACAGATACGCAGTATTTT
NA	TRBV7-2	TRBD1	TRBJ2-7	CASSSGQGSYEQYF	TGTGCCAGCAGCTCAGGACAGGGCTCCTACGAGCAGTACTTC
NA	TRBV6-1	NA	TRBJ2-7	CASSENWRYEQYF	TGTGCCAGCAGTGAGAATTGGCGGTACGAGCAGTACTTC
NA	TRBV28	TRBD1	TRBJ2-7	CASSRTGGWGEQYF	TGTGCCAGCAGTCGGACAGGGGGATGGGGCGAGCAGTACTTC
NA	TRBV9	NA	TRBJ2-1	CASSQGGLVYEQFF	TGTGCCAGCAGCCAGGGGGGACTAGTATATGAGCAGTTCTTC
NA	TRBV6-5	NA	TRBJ1-5	CASSYSRGNQPQHF	TGTGCCAGCAGTTACTCTCGAGGCAATCAGCCCCAGCATTTT